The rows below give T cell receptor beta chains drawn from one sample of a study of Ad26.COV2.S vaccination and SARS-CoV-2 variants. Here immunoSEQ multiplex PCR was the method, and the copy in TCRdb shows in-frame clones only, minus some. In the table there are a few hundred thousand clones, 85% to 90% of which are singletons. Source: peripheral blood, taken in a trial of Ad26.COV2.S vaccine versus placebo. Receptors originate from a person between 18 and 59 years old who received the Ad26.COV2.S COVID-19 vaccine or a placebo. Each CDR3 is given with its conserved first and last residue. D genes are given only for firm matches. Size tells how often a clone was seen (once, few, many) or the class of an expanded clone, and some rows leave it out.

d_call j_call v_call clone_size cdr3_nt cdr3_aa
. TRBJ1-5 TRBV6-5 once TGTGCCAGCTCGGTGAATCAGCCCCAGCATTTT CASSVNQPQHF
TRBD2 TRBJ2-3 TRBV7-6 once TGTGCCAGCAGCTTATCGGTTGAAGGACTAGCGGGATTGGGAGATACGCAGTATTTT CASSLSVEGLAGLGDTQYF
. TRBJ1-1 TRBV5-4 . TGTGCCAGCAGTTCTACAACAGGTTTGAAGAACACTGAAGCTTTCTTT CASSSTTGLKNTEAFF
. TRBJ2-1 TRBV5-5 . TGTGCCAGCAGCGGCGGGCTCCAGGCCTACAATGAGCAGTTCTTC CASSGGLQAYNEQFF
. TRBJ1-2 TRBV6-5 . TGTGCCAGCAGTTACTCGAATCCTAACTATGGCTACACCTTC CASSYSNPNYGYTF
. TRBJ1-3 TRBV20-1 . TGCAGTGCTAGTGACGCCAACCGAAACACCATATATTTT CSASDANRNTIYF
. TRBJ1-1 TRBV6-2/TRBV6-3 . TGTGCCAGCAGTTCCTATAACCTCGGGCATACTGAAGCTTTCTTT CASSSYNLGHTEAFF
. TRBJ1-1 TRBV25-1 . TGTGCCAGCAGTGAATATGAGGAGATGAACACTGAAGCTTTCTTT CASSEYEEMNTEAFF
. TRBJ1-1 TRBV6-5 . TGTGCCAGCAGAGCCCCCGCCCAGAACACTGAAGCTTTCTTT CASRAPAQNTEAFF
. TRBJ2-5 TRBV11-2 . TGTGCCAGCAGCCTAACGTGGACCCGGGCGTTGTACCAAGAGACCCAGTACTTC CASSLTWTRALYQETQYF
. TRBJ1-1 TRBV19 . TGTGCCAGTAGTATCTGGTTAGGAGCTTTCTTT CASSIWLGAFF
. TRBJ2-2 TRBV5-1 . TGCGCCAGCAGCTTGGCCTCGAACACCGGGGAGCTGTTTTTT CASSLASNTGELFF
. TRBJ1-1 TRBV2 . TGTGCCAGCAGAGGGGGTGAAGCTTTCTTT CASRGGEAFF
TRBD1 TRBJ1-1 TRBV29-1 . TGCAGCGTTCGCCAGGGGGCAGTAAACACTGAAGCTTTCTTT CSVRQGAVNTEAFF
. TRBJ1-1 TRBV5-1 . TGCGCCAGCAGCTTGGCGGGTTTGAGTGAAGCTTTCTTT CASSLAGLSEAFF
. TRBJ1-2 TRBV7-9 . TGTGCCAGCAGCCCGGGATTCGGGGGGAACGGTGGCTACACCTTC CASSPGFGGNGGYTF
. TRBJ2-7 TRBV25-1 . TGTGCCAGGTTCAGGGGCAGCCGCTACGAGCAGTACTTC CARFRGSRYEQYF
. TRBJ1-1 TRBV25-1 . TGTGCCAGCAGGTTCTCCGGCACTGAAGCTTTCTTT CASRFSGTEAFF
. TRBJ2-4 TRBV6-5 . TGTGCCAGCACCCCTGTTTCTGTAGCCAAAAACATTCAGTACTTC CASTPVSVAKNIQYF
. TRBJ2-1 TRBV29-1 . TGCAGCGCACGACAGGACCCATACAATGAGCAGTTCTTC CSARQDPYNEQFF
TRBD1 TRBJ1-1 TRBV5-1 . TGCGCCAGCAGCTTACAGGGGGTCGACACTGAAGCTTTCTTT CASSLQGVDTEAFF
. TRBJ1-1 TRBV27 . TGTGCCAGCAGTTTATCAGGGCGCTCTGAAGCTTTCTTT CASSLSGRSEAFF
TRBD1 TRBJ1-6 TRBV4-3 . TGCGCCAGCAGCCAAGATCCCGGACAGGGGCATTCACCCCTCCACTTT CASSQDPGQGHSPLHF
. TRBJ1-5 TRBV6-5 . TGTGCCAGCAGTTCCACAGCGGACGCTCAGCCCCAGCATTTT CASSSTADAQPQHF
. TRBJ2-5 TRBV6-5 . TGTGCCAGCAGTTACTCCAGTCAAGAGACCCAGTACTTC CASSYSSQETQYF
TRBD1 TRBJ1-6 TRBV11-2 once TGTGCCAGCAGCTTAGTGTCAGGGGGTAATTCACCCCTCCACTTT CASSLVSGGNSPLHF
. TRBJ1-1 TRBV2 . TGTGCCAGCACGGTCCGCACTGAAGCTTTCTTT CASTVRTEAFF